The 9 T cell receptor beta chains given below trace back to one sample, sequenced in a study of T cell responses to AZD1222 COVID-19 vaccine. Libraries were prepared by immunoSEQ multiplex PCR; TCRdb keeps only in-frame clonotypes and omits some of them. The table shows some 130,000 clones, with 85% to 95% occurring only once. The starting material was peripheral blood, obtained 28 days after the second AZD1222 dose. These receptors were collected from an adult who received the AZD1222 COVID-19 vaccine.

The genes are TRBV5-1 and TRBJ2-5; D gene ambiguous. The CDR3 is made up of 11 amino acids. The ends were cut back, 7 bases at V and 2 bases at J, with 6 bases in the middle. CDR1 and CDR2 from the germline V gene are SGHRS and YFSETQ. The CDR3 DNA reads TGCGCCAGCGGAAAACAAGAGACCCAGTACTTC. Encoded protein: CASGKQETQYF.

CDR3 region: CARTSRGANTPYGYTF. CDR3 coding DNA: TGTGCCAGGACTTCGCGAGGAGCGAATACCCCCTATGGCTACACCTTC. The chain carries TRBV5-4 and TRBJ1-2; D remains unclear. CDR3 length: 16 amino acids. CDR1 and CDR2 (germline): SGHNT, YYREEE (reference sequence). V shed 8 bases and J shed 4 bases, with 24 bases lying between them.

The chain couples TRBV6-5 to TRBJ2-3; maybe TRBD2 (7 bases). Germline CDR1 is MNHEY and CDR2 is SVGAGI. Trimming shortened V by 6 bases and J by 2 bases, and 15 bases separated the two germline ends. The CDR3 is 15 amino acids. CDR3 DNA sequence: TGTGCCAGCAGCCTCCGGGGGGCGCCCACAGATACGCAGTATTTT. Translating it yields CASSLRGAPTDTQYF.

This chain joins TRBV10-3 and TRBJ1-3; D is unclear. The CDR3 has 16 residues. V lost 1 base and J lost 2, with 12 bases in between. Germline CDR1 reads ENHRY; CDR2 reads SYGVKD. In nucleotides, the CDR3 is TGTGCCATCAGTGAGTACCCGCGGCAGCCTGGAAACACCATATATTTT. Translating gives CAISEYPRQPGNTIYF.

The V gene is TRBV7-9, the J gene TRBJ2-3; D is ambiguous. CDR3 length equals 14 residues. CDR1 and CDR2 from the germline V gene are SEHNR and FQNEAQ (reference sequence). V dropped 7 bases and J dropped 0 bases, with 11 bases sitting between them. The CDR3, as DNA: TGTGCCAGCATCCCCGGACCAAGCACAGATACGCAGTATTTT. It yields the protein CASIPGPSTDTQYF.

This rearrangement joins TRBV6-5 to TRBJ2-7; possibly TRBD2 for D (5 bases). Germline V CDR1 and CDR2: MNHEY, SVGAGI. The V end was cut by 2 bases, the J end by 0 bases, with 14 bases between. This CDR3 region has 16 residues. CDR3 sequence: CASSYRSGDSSYEQYF. CDR3 in DNA: TGTGCCAGCAGTTACCGGTCCGGGGATTCCTCCTACGAGCAGTACTTC.

The chain is built from TRBV28 and TRBJ1-2; no clear D. The CDR3 covers 17 residues. Trimming removed 6 bases at V and 0 bases at J, with 20 bases between. Per germline, CDR1 MDHEN and CDR2 SYDVKM. The CDR3 DNA follows: TGTGCCAGCAGCCAACCGGGCCCTCCCCTCTCTAACTATGGCTACACCTTC. This gives the protein CASSQPGPPLSNYGYTF.

The chain employs TRBV7-8 and TRBJ2-7, with 13 bases matching TRBD2. Germline lookup yields CDR1 SGHVS and CDR2 FQNEAQ. With 2 bases clipped from V and 4 bases from J, the junction kept 14 bases outside the gene matches. The CDR3 is made up of 19 amino acids. CDR3 in amino acids: CASSLTGTSGATAYYEQYF. The CDR3 DNA sequence: TGTGCCAGCAGCTTAACCGGGACTAGCGGGGCGACAGCGTATTACGAGCAGTACTTC.

CDR3 bases: TGTGCCACCCGCCGGGACGGCATCTACGAGCAGTACTTC. It yields the protein CATRRDGIYEQYF. This chain connects TRBV10-3 to TRBJ2-7; D could derive from TRBD1 or TRBD2 (5 bases each). The V end was cut by 10 bases, the J end by 3 bases, with 16 bases between. CDR3 length: 13 amino acids. The germline gives CDR1 ENHRY, CDR2 SYGVKD.